One and the same sample provided the 27 T cell receptor beta chains below, sequenced in a study of read filtering for tumor transcriptome and immune sequencing (dated by TCRdb to 2020 to 2022). For sequencing, an Illumina HiSeq 4000 was employed. TCR libraries were built from roughly 400 ng RNA with the Immunoverse kit, using molecular barcoded adaptors covering alpha/delta and beta/gamma chains. TCRdb took the public reads, trimmed them with fastp at Q25, ran MiXCR for clone calling and kept in-frame beta chains. Each CDR3 protein gets just one entry, which takes the most common genes and DNA from the rows behind it. This sample comprises about 93,000 distinct CDR3 sequences, roughly 21% of them detected only once. The ten largest clones take up around 10% of the sample. Input material: a population of CD138-negative cells sorted from bone marrow. The sample's cell subset or site label, in plain terms: bone marrow mononuclear cells depleted of CD138+ plasma/myeloma cells by negative magnetic selection. These receptors were collected from a donor aged 40 or over with multiple myeloma.

This clonotype was seen repeatedly, ten times or more. The chain employs TRBV12-3 or TRBV12-4 and TRBJ2-1; TRBD1 aligns across 8 bases. J gave up 0 bases and V 2 bases, and 0 bases lay outside the gene matches. The CDR3 is 15 amino acids. The CDR3 sequence: CASSLTGGSYNEQFF. DNA for the CDR3: TGTGCCAGCAGTTTAACAGGGGGCTCCTACAATGAGCAGTTCTTC.

As concerns this clonotype: A read error may be the cause here, since a much bigger clone is one base away. This CDR3 fails to terminate in the conserved phenylalanine or tryptophan, so it likely reflects a read error. This chain joins TRBV5-1 and TRBJ2-7; possible D gene TRBD1, 6 bases. The length of the CDR3 is 15 residues. CDR1 and CDR2 from the germline V gene are SGHRS and YFSETQ. Trimming left V 0 bases short and J 2 bases short, with 12 bases between. DNA of the CDR3: TGCGCCAGCAGCTTGGTACCGGGACAAACCTACGAGCAGTACTCC. As protein: CASSLVPGQTYEQYS.

Many counts were recorded for this clonotype. The chain has TRBV5-1 and TRBJ1-6; D perhaps matches TRBD1 (6 bases). V shed 4 bases and J shed 8 bases, with 10 bases lying between them. Per the germline V gene, CDR1 is SGHRS and CDR2 is YFSETQ. The CDR3 has 13 amino acids. The CDR3, as DNA: TGCGCCAGCAGCGGTAACAGGGATTCACCCCTCCACTTT. It translates to CASSGNRDSPLHF.

This clonotype has only a few counts. In DNA form, the CDR3 reads TGTGCCAGCATGCGGTTCGGGGAGCTGTTTTTT. Protein: CASMRFGELFF. V gene TRBV2 combines with J gene TRBJ2-2; D is undetermined. Germline V gene lookup returns CDR1 SNHLY and CDR2 FYNNEI. This CDR3 is 11 amino acids long. The V gene lost 7 bases and the J gene lost 7 bases, with 7 bases spanning the gap.

V gene TRBV6-6 combines with J gene TRBJ1-1, with TRBD1 matching 9 bases. The CDR3 length is 14 residues. J gave up 5 bases and V 6 bases, and 7 bases lay outside the gene matches. Germline values: CDR1 MNHNY, CDR2 SVGAGI (reference sequence). The DNA of the CDR3 is TGTGCCAGCAGCCTAGGACAGGGGAGAACTGAAGCTTTCTTT. Translating it yields CASSLGQGRTEAFF.

To note about this clonotype: A much larger clone lies one base from this, so it may be a read error. The V call is TRBV7-9, the J call TRBJ1-5; no clear D gene. The length of the CDR3 is 13 residues. Germline lookup yields CDR1 SEHNR and CDR2 FQNEAQ (reference sequence). In nucleotides, the CDR3 is TGTGTCAGCAGCTTTGGGGTCTTTCAGCCCCAGCATTTT. It is translated as CVSSFGVFQPQHF.

At least ten counts were recorded for this clonotype. The chain links TRBV5-1 to TRBJ2-2, with TRBD2 as a possible D gene (6 bases). The CDR3 is 15 amino acids. In germline, CDR1 is SGHRS, CDR2 YFSETQ. Trimming took off 0 bases at V and 5 bases at J, with 11 bases between the two ends. CDR3 protein: CASSLDPGVTGELFF. In nucleotides, the CDR3 is TGCGCCAGCAGCTTGGATCCGGGGGTAACCGGGGAGCTGTTTTTT.

This clonotype has ten or more counts. The chain joins TRBV5-1 to TRBJ2-5; no clear D gene. CDR3 size: 13 residues. Germline-derived CDR1 and CDR2 are SGHRS and YFSETQ. With 0 bases removed from V and 2 bases from J, the gap between germline ends came to 5 bases. This chain's CDR3 is CASSLEGQETQYF. Written as DNA, the CDR3 is TGCGCCAGCAGCTTGGAAGGGCAAGAGACCCAGTACTTC.

The V and J genes are TRBV7-2 and TRBJ2-3; TRBD2 matches 9 bases. CDR1 SGHTA and CDR2 FQGNSA come from the germline V gene. J lost 6 bases, V lost 1 base, and 5 bases had no gene match. The CDR3 loop spans 15 amino acids. CDR3 loop: CASSLVAGVSDTQYF. Written as DNA, the CDR3 is TGTGCCAGCAGCTTAGTAGCGGGGGTTTCGGATACGCAGTATTTT.

In this sample, this clonotype turned up many times. The chain uses TRBV3-1 and TRBJ2-2, with a possible D match to TRBD2 (5 bases). CDR3 length equals 15 residues. The germline CDR1 and CDR2 sequences are LGHDT and YNNKEL (reference sequence). Trimming pared 5 bases from V and 0 bases from J, leaving 10 bases between. CDR3 nucleotides: TGTGCCAGCAGCAACGGGAACTCGAACACCGGGGAGCTGTTTTTT. The encoded protein is CASSNGNSNTGELFF.

This clonotype has ten or more counts. The rearrangement uses TRBV6-6 and TRBJ1-5; D is undetermined. The CDR3 has 15 residues. Trimming took off 2 bases at V and 1 base at J, with 9 bases between the two ends. Germline values: CDR1 MNHNY, CDR2 SVGAGI (reference sequence). The CDR3, as DNA: TGTGCCAGCAGTTACATGAGGGAAAGCAATCAGCCCCAGCATTTT. Its translation: CASSYMRESNQPQHF.

This clonotype was counted many times. The V and J genes are TRBV5-1 and TRBJ2-2; TRBD1 matches at 8 bases. With V trimmed by 4 bases and J by 4 bases, 6 bases remained unmatched. Germline loops: CDR1 SGHRS, CDR2 YFSETQ. The CDR3 sequence is 15 residues long. The CDR3: CASSLWTGRTGELFF. For the CDR3, the DNA is TGCGCCAGCAGCCTCTGGACAGGGCGCACCGGGGAGCTGTTTTTT.

This clonotype was seen only a few times. The chain has TRBV14 and TRBJ2-3; D is ambiguous. Looked up from germline, CDR1 is SGHDN and CDR2 is FVKESK. CDR3 length: 13 amino acids. Trimming stripped 0 bases from V and 5 bases from J, with 6 bases between. The CDR3 DNA reads TGTGCCAGCAGCCAAGATGTGGGAGATACGCAGTATTTT. Amino acids: CASSQDVGDTQYF.

This clonotype was counted ten times or more. This sequence joins TRBV20-1 and TRBJ2-3, with 7 bases identical to TRBD1. V was pared by 3 bases and J by 1 base, with 16 bases of the junction left unmatched. Per the germline V gene, CDR1 is DFQATT and CDR2 is SNEGSKA (reference sequence). This CDR3 has 18 residues. CDR3 sequence reads: CSASGLRGSPGGTDTQYF. The CDR3 nucleotides read TGCAGTGCTAGTGGGCTCAGGGGGTCACCCGGGGGCACAGATACGCAGTATTTT.

This clonotype was observed many times. The chain links TRBV4-2 to TRBJ2-7; 8 positions agree with TRBD2. Germline V gene lookup returns CDR1 LGHNA and CDR2 YNFKEQ. This CDR3 comprises 16 residues. J lost 2 bases, V lost 3 bases, and 9 bases had no gene match. The CDR3: CASSHHGGVQTYEQYF. In DNA, the CDR3 is TGTGCCAGCAGCCATCACGGGGGGGTGCAAACCTACGAGCAGTACTTC.

The chain is built from TRBV28 and TRBJ1-2; no definite D call. With 2 bases removed from V and 7 bases from J, the gap between germline ends came to 8 bases. The CDR3 has 12 amino acids. Looked up from germline, CDR1 is MDHEN and CDR2 is SYDVKM. The CDR3: CASSLRQAGYTF. Here the CDR3 DNA reads TGTGCCAGCAGTTTACGGCAGGCTGGCTACACCTTC.

The chain links TRBV2 to TRBJ2-3, with D possibly matching TRBD1 (6 bases). Trimming took off 2 bases at V and 8 bases at J, with 17 bases between the two ends. Per the germline V gene, CDR1 is SNHLY and CDR2 is FYNNEI. CDR3 length: 15 residues. CDR3 residues: CASSERNLRGGTQYF. DNA for the CDR3: TGTGCCAGCAGTGAAAGGAACCTAAGAGGGGGTACGCAGTATTTT.

The table lists this clonotype with many counts. The V and J genes are TRBV7-3 and TRBJ2-2, with 7 bases aligning to TRBD1. CDR1 is SGHTA, CDR2 FQGTGA, per germline. This CDR3 has 14 amino acids. With 5 bases clipped from V and 7 bases from J, the junction kept 7 bases outside the gene matches. CDR3 nucleotide sequence: TGTGCCAGCAGCCCAGACAGGGATAACGGGGAGCTGTTTTTT. This translates into CASSPDRDNGELFF.

The sample holds many counts of this clonotype. V usage is TRBV6-2 or TRBV6-3 and J usage is TRBJ1-1, with D possibly being TRBD1 (5 bases). The CDR3 extends over 15 amino acids. V dropped 4 bases and J dropped 4 bases, with 16 bases sitting between them. In germline, CDR1 is MNHEY, CDR2 SVGEGT. CDR3 region: CASSWQGRSSTEAFF. The CDR3 region has the DNA TGTGCCAGCAGTTGGCAGGGCAGATCCAGCACTGAAGCTTTCTTT.

This clonotype was detected a few times. The chain uses TRBV2 and TRBJ2-2, with a weak D call TRBD1 (5 bases). This CDR3 is 16 amino acids long. Trimming removed 0 bases from V and 3 bases from J, with 11 bases in between. CDR1 and CDR2 from the germline V gene are SNHLY and FYNNEI. CDR3 amino acids: CASSEALRVDTGELFF. In nucleotides, the CDR3 is TGTGCCAGCAGTGAAGCGCTCAGGGTCGACACCGGGGAGCTGTTTTTT.

This clonotype was counted between two and nine times. This chain links TRBV7-2 with TRBJ2-7; D might be TRBD2 (6 bases). V was shortened by 1 base and J by 2 bases, with 15 bases between the two germline ends. The CDR3 length is 16 residues. Germline loops: CDR1 SGHTA, CDR2 FQGNSA. The CDR3 loop reads CASSLVGLGKAYEQYF. DNA of the CDR3: TGTGCCAGCAGCTTAGTGGGACTGGGGAAAGCCTACGAGCAGTACTTC.

This clonotype was recorded only once. The junction shows a germline mismatch at one end, possibly a read error. The chain couples TRBV4-1 to TRBJ1-2; D call uncertain. This CDR3 is 14 amino acids long. Per germline, CDR1 MGHRA and CDR2 YSYEKL. The CDR3 loop reads CASRPGYSNYGYSF. CDR3 DNA: TGCGCCAGCAGACCCGGTTATAGCAACTATGGCTACTCCTTC.

As for this clonotype: A read error may produce the germline difference seen at one junction end. The chain links TRBV28 to TRBJ2-1, with TRBD1 matching over 8 bases. CDR3 length equals 14 residues. CDR1 and CDR2 (germline): MDHEN, SYDVKM. The CDR3 reads CASGLSAGGDQQFF. The CDR3 DNA reads as TGTGCCAGCGGTTTATCGGCAGGGGGCGATCAGCAGTTCTTC. The full variable domain, completed using reference TRBV28 and TRBJ2-1, is DVKVTQSSRYLVKRTGEKVFLECVQDMDHENMFWYRQDPGLGLRLIYFSYDVKMKEKGDIPEGYSVSREKKERFSLILESASTNQTSMYLCASGLSAGGDQQFFGPGTRLTVL.

The chain combines TRBV12-3 or TRBV12-4 with TRBJ1-2; the match to TRBD1 covers 8 bases. This CDR3 region has 19 residues. V lost 6 bases, J lost 0 bases, and 18 bases stayed unmatched. The CDR3 loop reads CASRRLRTGLLSANYGYTF. The CDR3 bases are TGTGCCAGCAGACGTCTAAGGACAGGGCTTCTTTCAGCTAACTATGGCTACACCTTC.

This clonotype was counted at least ten times. CDR3 DNA: TGTGCCAGCAGCGTAGAAGGCGGTTACAATGAGCAGTTCTTC. This codes for CASSVEGGYNEQFF. This chain connects TRBV9 to TRBJ2-1; unclear D gene. The CDR3 has 14 residues. Deletions cut 0 bases from V and 4 bases from J, with 8 bases between. Germline V lookup: CDR1 SGDLS, CDR2 YYNGEE.

This clonotype was seen repeatedly, ten times or more. This chain joins TRBV5-1 and TRBJ1-1; D might be TRBD1 (6 bases). The CDR3 covers 14 residues. Germline V gene sequence: CDR1 SGHRS, CDR2 YFSETQ. V was cut by 0 bases and J by 2 bases, with 8 bases left in between. Written as DNA, the CDR3 is TGCGCCAGCAGCTTGGGGGGGGCAAACACTGAAGCTTTCTTT. Translated, it gives CASSLGGANTEAFF.

At least ten counts were recorded for this clonotype. The chain uses TRBV6-2 or TRBV6-3 and TRBJ1-1, with D uncertain. Germline V lookup: CDR1 MNHEY, CDR2 SVGEGT. V was shortened by 2 bases and J by 4 bases, with 17 bases between the two germline ends. This CDR3 region has 16 residues. The CDR3: CASSYVSGVVGTEAFF. CDR3 nucleotides: TGTGCCAGCAGTTACGTTTCGGGAGTGGTAGGCACTGAAGCTTTCTTT.